This T cell receptor beta chain was identified during a study of blood T cells in healthy people across ages. PCR was performed a second time for roughly 7 to 12 cycles using a sample-barcoded 5' primer and a J-beta primer mix. One entry per CDR3 protein results from TCRdb running MiXCR on the 5' RACE reads. The sample shows 1.5 million to 2 million distinct CDR3 sequences, around half of them seen only once. In its sample, this clonotype was seen a few times. Trimming took 0 bases from V and 5 from J; bases not matched to a gene: 2. CDR3 size: 15 residues. The study recruited healthy Caucasian donors from Russia who were aged about 6 to 90. Researchers isolated at least 6 million PBMCs per sample.

V and J are TRBV12-3 or TRBV12-4 and TRBJ2-1, with 9 positions matching TRBD2. The specimen was blood. This TCR was recovered from a woman between 40 and 55 years old in good health. This CDR3 reads CASSLASGGNNEQFF. In DNA, the CDR3 is TGTGCCAGCAGTTTAGCTAGCGGGGGTAACAATGAGCAGTTCTTC.